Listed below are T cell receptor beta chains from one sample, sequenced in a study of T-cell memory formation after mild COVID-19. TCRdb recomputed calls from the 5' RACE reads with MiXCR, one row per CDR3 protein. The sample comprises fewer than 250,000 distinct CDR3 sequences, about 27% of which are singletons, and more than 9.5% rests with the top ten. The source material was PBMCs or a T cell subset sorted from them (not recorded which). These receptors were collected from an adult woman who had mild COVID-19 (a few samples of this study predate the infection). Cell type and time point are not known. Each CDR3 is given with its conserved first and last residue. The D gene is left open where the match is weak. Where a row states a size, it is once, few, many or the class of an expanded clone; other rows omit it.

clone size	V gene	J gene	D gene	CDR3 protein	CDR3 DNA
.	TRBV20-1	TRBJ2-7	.	CSASGAGYEQYF	TGCAGTGCTAGTGGGGCGGGATACGAGCAGTACTTC
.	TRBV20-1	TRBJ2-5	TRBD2	CSARTSGGFETQYF	TGCAGTGCCAGGACTAGCGGGGGGTTTGAGACCCAGTACTTC
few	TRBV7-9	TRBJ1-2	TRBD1	CASSSPLGTENYGYTF	TGTGCCAGCAGCTCCCCACTTGGGACAGAGAACTATGGCTACACCTTC
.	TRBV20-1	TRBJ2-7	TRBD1	CSARATGGWEQYF	TGCAGTGCTAGAGCTACAGGGGGCTGGGAGCAGTACTTC
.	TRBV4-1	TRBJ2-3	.	CASSQVPGDTQYF	TGCGCCAGCAGCCAAGTTCCGGGAGATACGCAGTATTTT
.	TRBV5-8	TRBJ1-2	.	CASSFRGQGYGYTF	TGTGCCAGCAGCTTTCGAGGGCAGGGCTATGGCTACACCTTC
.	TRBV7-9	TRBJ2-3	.	CARGADTQYF	TGTGCCAGGGGGGCAGATACGCAGTATTTT
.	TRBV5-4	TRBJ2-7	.	CASSPPGAGTIEEQYF	TGTGCCAGCAGCCCCCCTGGGGCGGGGACGATTGAGGAGCAGTACTTC
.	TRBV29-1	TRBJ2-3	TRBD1	CSVEVDRVSTDTQYF	TGCAGCGTTGAAGTTGACAGGGTCAGCACAGATACGCAGTATTTT
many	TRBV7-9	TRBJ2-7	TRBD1	CASSALDRDTYEQYF	TGTGCCAGCAGCGCACTCGACAGGGACACCTACGAGCAGTACTTC
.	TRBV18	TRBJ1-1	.	CASSPPGRTEAFF	TGTGCCAGCTCACCACCGGGGCGGACTGAAGCTTTCTTT
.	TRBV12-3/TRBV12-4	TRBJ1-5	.	CASRAGDQPQHF	TGTGCCAGCAGGGCAGGGGATCAGCCCCAGCATTTT
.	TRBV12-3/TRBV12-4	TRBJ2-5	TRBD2	CASSLALNGGARETQYF	TGTGCCAGCAGTTTAGCGCTTAACGGGGGGGCGCGGGAGACCCAGTACTTC
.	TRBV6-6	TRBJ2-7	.	CASSNNAYEQYF	TGTGCCAGCAGTAACAACGCCTACGAGCAGTACTTC
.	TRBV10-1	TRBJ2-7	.	CASTEVRRSYEQYF	TGCGCCAGCACAGAGGTACGGAGGTCCTACGAGCAGTACTTC
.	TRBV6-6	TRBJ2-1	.	CASSPPNNEQFF	TGTGCCAGCAGCCCTCCTAACAATGAGCAGTTCTTC
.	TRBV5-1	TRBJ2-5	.	CASSLAVGGVETQYF	TGCGCCAGCAGCTTGGCCGTGGGCGGGGTAGAGACCCAGTACTTC
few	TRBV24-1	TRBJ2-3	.	CATSDFLADTQYF	TGTGCCACCAGTGATTTCCTAGCGGATACGCAGTATTTT
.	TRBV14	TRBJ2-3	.	CASSQDGTDTQYF	TGTGCCAGCAGCCAAGATGGCACAGATACGCAGTATTTT
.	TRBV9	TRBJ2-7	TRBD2	CASSVSTSDVYEQYF	TGTGCCAGCAGCGTTAGTACTAGCGACGTCTACGAGCAGTACTTC
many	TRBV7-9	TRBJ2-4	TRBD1	CASSLGRGWNIQYF	TGTGCCAGCAGCTTAGGCAGGGGGTGGAACATTCAGTACTTC
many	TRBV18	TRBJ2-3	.	CASSPGRGDTQYF	TGTGCCAGCTCACCAGGGCGTGGAGATACGCAGTATTTT
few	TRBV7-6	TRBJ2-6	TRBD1	CASSSIYWTGSSGANVLTF	TGTGCCAGCAGCTCAATATACTGGACAGGCAGCTCTGGGGCCAACGTCCTGACTTTC
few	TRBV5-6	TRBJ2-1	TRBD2	CASSLGRWTSAFNEQFF	TGTGCCAGCAGCCTAGGCCGTTGGACTAGCGCTTTTAATGAGCAGTTCTTC
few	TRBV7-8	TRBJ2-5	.	CASSTWDRLDTQYF	TGTGCCAGCAGCACATGGGACCGCTTGGATACCCAGTACTTC
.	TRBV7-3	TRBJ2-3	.	CASSLRAGASTDTQYF	TGTGCCAGCAGCTTAAGAGCTGGTGCTAGCACAGATACGCAGTATTTT
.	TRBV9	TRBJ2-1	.	CASSVEDGYYNEQFF	TGTGCCAGCAGCGTAGAAGACGGTTACTACAATGAGCAGTTCTTC
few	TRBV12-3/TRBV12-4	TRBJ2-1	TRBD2	CASSSPTSGMINNEQFF	TGTGCCAGCAGTTCCCCGACTAGCGGGATGATAAACAATGAGCAGTTCTTC
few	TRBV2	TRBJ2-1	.	CASLRESRASYNEQFF	TGTGCCAGCCTTCGCGAGTCTAGGGCGTCCTACAATGAGCAGTTCTTC